The 27 T cell receptor beta chains below all came from one sample that was sequenced in a study of cytomegalovirus exposure and HLA in healthy donors listed by TCRdb under 2017. Library preparation used the immunoSEQ multiplex PCR assay. For the multiplex PCR, a mixture combining 60 forward primers for TCR Vbeta segments and 13 reverse primers for TCR Jbeta segments was used. The clones in this table, taken by TCRdb from immuneACCESS, are in-frame only. Not every clone is retained; where verified, under half of the shortfall comes from an unresolved V gene, and the cause of the rest is unknown. In this sample the table shows about 150,000 clones, approximately 75% of which occur a single time. Together, the top ten hold approximately 4% of the sample. Source material: PBMCs. These receptors came from a man between 50 and 59 years old in good health and CMV-seropositive.

This rearrangement joins TRBV2 to TRBJ1-2, with no clear D. V was trimmed by 4 bases and J by 14 bases, leaving 14 bases between them. Germline CDR1 is SNHLY and CDR2 is FYNNEI. This CDR3 spans 11 amino acids. CDR3 coding DNA: TGTGCCAGCAGTGTGACGGGTTTACGTACCTTC. This gives the protein CASSVTGLRTF.

The V and J genes are TRBV2 and TRBJ1-2; D gene uncertain. Germline CDR1 and CDR2: SNHLY and FYNNEI. The CDR3 length is 14 residues. Trimming pared 3 bases from V and 0 bases from J, leaving 8 bases between. CDR3 nucleotides: TGTGCCAGCAGTGACAGGCAGACTAACTATGGCTACACCTTC. Amino acid sequence: CASSDRQTNYGYTF.

This CDR3 is CASSRGLAGTYEQYF. In DNA, the CDR3 is TGTGCCAGCAGCCGGGGACTAGCGGGCACCTACGAGCAGTACTTC. The chain joins TRBV4-2 to TRBJ2-7; TRBD2 matches at 12 bases. Germline CDR1 and CDR2: LGHNA and YNFKEQ. The CDR3 has 15 residues. Trimming at V came to 4 bases and at J to 2 bases, leaving 3 bases not matched to a gene.

This sequence joins TRBV19 and TRBJ2-1; the D is unclear. The CDR3 is 14 amino acids. Trimming left V 8 bases short and J 0 bases short, with 11 bases between. The germline V gene has CDR1 LNHDA and CDR2 SQIVND (reference sequence). The CDR3 coding sequence is TGTGCCAGTCGAGGCGGTTACTCCTACAATGAGCAGTTCTTC. This gives the protein CASRGGYSYNEQFF.

The chain uses TRBV19 and TRBJ1-4; D remains ambiguous. CDR3 length: 14 residues. V lost 6 bases and J lost 2, with 10 bases in between. The germline CDR1 and CDR2 sequences are LNHDA and SQIVND (reference sequence). The CDR3 loop reads CASRLERTNEKLFF. The CDR3 region has the DNA TGTGCCAGTAGGCTGGAGAGGACTAATGAAAAACTGTTTTTT.

This rearrangement joins TRBV7-9 to TRBJ2-7; TRBD1 aligns across 7 bases. There are 17 residues in the CDR3. Germline CDR1 and CDR2: SEHNR and FQNEAQ (reference sequence). The V segment lost 4 bases and the J segment 5 bases; nucleotides outside the gene matches: 17. The CDR3 is CASSYLNRGRVSHEQYF. The CDR3, as DNA: TGTGCCAGCAGCTACCTTAACAGGGGAAGGGTGAGCCACGAGCAGTACTTC.

The table lists this clone with a few counts. The chain is built from TRBV4-1 and TRBJ1-1; 8 positions agree with TRBD1. Per the germline V gene, CDR1 is MGHRA and CDR2 is YSYEKL. V dropped 4 bases and J dropped 1; count of bases not matched to a gene: 5. The CDR3 length is 15 residues. The CDR3 sequence is CASSLSGQGNTEAFF. Here the CDR3 DNA reads TGCGCCAGCAGCCTGTCCGGACAGGGGAACACTGAAGCTTTCTTT.

The rearrangement links TRBV2 to TRBJ2-5, with 10 bases identical to TRBD1. The CDR3 spans 15 residues. Germline V gene data show CDR1 as SNHLY and CDR2 as FYNNEI. After removal of 6 bases from V and 4 bases from J, the junction contained 8 bases not matched to a gene. The chain's CDR3 is CASRARDRGRETQYF. In DNA, the CDR3 is TGTGCCAGCAGGGCCCGGGACAGGGGACGAGAGACCCAGTACTTC.

This chain joins TRBV27 and TRBJ1-2; 11 bases line up with TRBD1. Losses at the gene ends were 5 bases for V and 3 bases for J; bases not matched to a gene: 11. The CDR3 sequence is 17 residues long. Germline CDR1 MNHEY, CDR2 SMNVEV (reference sequence). CDR3: CASSARTGGGVDYGYTF. In DNA, the CDR3 is TGTGCCAGCAGTGCTCGGACAGGGGGCGGAGTAGACTATGGCTACACCTTC.

In its sample, this clone was seen a few times. The rearrangement joins TRBV4-2 to TRBJ2-1; 8 nucleotides align to TRBD2. The CDR3 has 15 residues. V lost 0 bases and J lost 3; bases outside the gene matches: 1. Germline V gene data show CDR1 as LGHNA and CDR2 as YNFKEQ. The CDR3: CASSQEGLDYNEQFF. CDR3 DNA sequence: TGTGCCAGCAGCCAAGAGGGACTAGACTACAATGAGCAGTTCTTC.

V is TRBV2 and J is TRBJ1-2; D is undetermined. V gave up 2 bases and J gave up 0 bases, with 13 bases separating them. The CDR3 is 16 residues long. Germline-derived CDR1 and CDR2 are SNHLY and FYNNEI. The CDR3 region has the DNA TGTGCCAGCAGTGAACGGGGTAACGGGCCTAACTATGGCTACACCTTC. Its protein is CASSERGNGPNYGYTF.

This chain connects TRBV19 to TRBJ1-2; 12 bases map to TRBD1. Trimming cost V 5 bases and J 8 bases; bases outside gene matches: 18. CDR3 length: 18 residues. Germline values: CDR1 LNHDA, CDR2 SQIVND (reference sequence). CDR3: CASSSTGTGGVKFRGYTF. CDR3 DNA sequence: TGTGCCAGTAGTTCAACCGGGACAGGGGGCGTTAAGTTTCGGGGCTACACCTTC.

This clone was counted only a few times. This chain links TRBV29-1 with TRBJ2-1; 7 bases map to TRBD1. Looked up from germline, CDR1 is SQVTM and CDR2 is ANQGSEA. J lost 4 bases, V lost 7 bases, and 4 bases had no gene match. The CDR3 loop spans 12 amino acids. The CDR3 DNA sequence: TGCAGCGCCGGGACAGATTACAATGAGCAGTTCTTC. As protein: CSAGTDYNEQFF.

This sequence joins TRBV5-1 and TRBJ2-6; 11 bases map to TRBD1. The CDR3 length is 17 residues. CDR1 is SGHRS, CDR2 YFSETQ, per germline. V shed 4 bases, J shed 0 bases, and the junction held 3 bases outside the gene matches. The CDR3 sequence is CASSHGTGGSGANVLTF. The CDR3, as DNA: TGCGCCAGCAGCCATGGGACAGGGGGCTCTGGGGCCAACGTCCTGACTTTC.

This chain links TRBV27 with TRBJ1-6; D not resolved. This CDR3 has 13 amino acids. Trimming left V 7 bases short and J 7 bases short, with 11 bases between. Germline CDR1 is MNHEY and CDR2 is SMNVEV (reference sequence). Here the CDR3 DNA reads TGTGCCAGCACCACCGGGTGGAATTCACCCCTCCACTTT. Protein sequence: CASTTGWNSPLHF.

The V call is TRBV6-6, the J call TRBJ1-1, with a possible D match to TRBD1 (5 bases). V gave up 7 bases and J gave up 4 bases, with 16 bases separating them. Germline values: CDR1 MNHNY, CDR2 SVGAGI (reference sequence). CDR3 length: 14 amino acids. CDR3 DNA: TGTGCCAGCACTGGCCCGGTCAGGGCCACTGAAGCTTTCTTT. Amino acids: CASTGPVRATEAFF.

This clone turned up a few times. J is TRBJ1-6 and V is TRBV19; D unresolved. V was trimmed by 0 bases and J by 6 bases, leaving 15 bases between them. Germline V gives CDR1 LNHDA, CDR2 SQIVND (reference sequence). There are 17 residues in the CDR3. Written as DNA, the CDR3 is TGTGCCAGTAGTATAGATCGAGACGGAGCCGGTAATTCACCCCTCCACTTT. Its translation: CASSIDRDGAGNSPLHF.

J is TRBJ1-2 and V is TRBV2; 8 bases agree with TRBD1. Unmatched junction bases numbered 5, after V lost 6 bases and J lost 5 bases. The V gene's germline CDR1 is SNHLY and CDR2 FYNNEI. This CDR3 is built from 13 residues. As DNA, the CDR3 is TGTGCCAGCAGAGACAGGGGAAAATATGGCTACACCTTC. This translates into CASRDRGKYGYTF.

This chain uses TRBV11-2 with TRBJ2-7, with a tentative D call TRBD2 (6 bases). CDR1 SGHAT and CDR2 FQNNGV come from the germline V gene. Deletions cut 0 bases from V and 7 bases from J, with 25 bases between. The CDR3 sequence is 18 residues long. CDR3 sequence (DNA): TGTGCCAGCAGCTTAGACCGCATGACTAGTCCGTCCTACGAGGAGCAGTACTTC. Translation gives CASSLDRMTSPSYEEQYF.

The chain carries TRBV4-1 and TRBJ1-1, with 10 bases identical to TRBD1. Germline trimming cut 0 bases from V and 9 bases from J; bases unmatched to any gene: 7. This CDR3 spans 15 amino acids. The germline gives CDR1 MGHRA, CDR2 YSYEKL. CDR3 nucleotide sequence: TGCGCCAGCAGCCAAGAATTGACAGGGGGCCCCAAAGCTTTCTTT. Translated, it gives CASSQELTGGPKAFF.

The chain has TRBV4-1 and TRBJ1-2; the match to TRBD1 covers 8 bases. The germline gives CDR1 MGHRA, CDR2 YSYEKL. V trimming: 0 bases; J trimming: 1 base; junction bases outside the gene matches: 16. The CDR3 extends over 20 amino acids. The CDR3 nucleotides are TGCGCCAGCAGCCAAGAAGGGGACAGGACAGGGATTAAATTTAACTATGGCTACACCTTC. Its protein is CASSQEGDRTGIKFNYGYTF.

The rearrangement uses TRBV7-9 and TRBJ1-3; perhaps TRBD1 as D (6 bases). Germline assignment: CDR1 SEHNR and CDR2 FQNEAQ (reference sequence). V dropped 6 bases and J dropped 0 bases, with 15 bases sitting between them. This CDR3 contains 16 residues. CDR3 loop: CASSALGAISGNTIYF. DNA of the CDR3: TGTGCCAGCAGTGCACTGGGGGCAATCTCTGGAAACACCATATATTTT.

The sample holds one count of this clone. The J gene is TRBJ2-3, the V gene TRBV2; 8 nucleotides match TRBD1. Germline assignment: CDR1 SNHLY and CDR2 FYNNEI. Trimming cost V 5 bases and J 6 bases; bases outside gene matches: 7. This CDR3 contains 14 residues. CDR3: CASSPQGAGDTQYF. CDR3 nucleotides: TGTGCCAGCAGTCCTCAGGGGGCGGGTGATACGCAGTATTTT.

The rearrangement links TRBV6-5 to TRBJ2-1, with 7 positions matching TRBD2. V gave up 0 bases and J gave up 13 bases; unmatched junction bases: 9. CDR3 length equals 14 residues. The germline CDR1 and CDR2 sequences are MNHEY and SVGAGI. The CDR3 nucleotides are TGTGCCAGCAGTTACTCAGGGACGACTAGCCGTCAGTTCTTC. As protein: CASSYSGTTSRQFF.

The chain carries TRBV5-1 and TRBJ1-5; no reliable D call. Germline CDR1 and CDR2: SGHRS and YFSETQ. This CDR3 has 18 amino acids. V lost 0 bases, J lost 1 base, and 17 bases lay in between. The CDR3 region has the DNA TGCGCCAGCAGCTTGGATCAGCCGGGGAGCCGAAGCAATCAGCCCCAGCATTTT. Its translation: CASSLDQPGSRSNQPQHF.

The CDR3 spells CASSQEDLAGSYEQYF. The CDR3 DNA follows: TGCGCCAGCAGCCAAGAGGACCTAGCGGGATCCTACGAGCAGTACTTC. This chain uses TRBV4-3 with TRBJ2-5, with 9 bases that match TRBD2. The DNA end favors TRBJ2-7, so the J call may be wrong. The CDR3 has 16 amino acids. Germline loops: CDR1 LGHNA, CDR2 YSLEER.

J is TRBJ2-2 and V is TRBV2; D gene ambiguous. The CDR3 is 15 amino acids. CDR1 is SNHLY and CDR2 is FYNNEI in the germline V gene. The V end lost 4 bases, the J end lost 1 base, and 10 bases lay between the germline ends. CDR3 sequence: CASSVYNLNTGELFF. CDR3 bases: TGTGCCAGCAGTGTGTATAACTTGAACACCGGGGAGCTGTTTTTT.